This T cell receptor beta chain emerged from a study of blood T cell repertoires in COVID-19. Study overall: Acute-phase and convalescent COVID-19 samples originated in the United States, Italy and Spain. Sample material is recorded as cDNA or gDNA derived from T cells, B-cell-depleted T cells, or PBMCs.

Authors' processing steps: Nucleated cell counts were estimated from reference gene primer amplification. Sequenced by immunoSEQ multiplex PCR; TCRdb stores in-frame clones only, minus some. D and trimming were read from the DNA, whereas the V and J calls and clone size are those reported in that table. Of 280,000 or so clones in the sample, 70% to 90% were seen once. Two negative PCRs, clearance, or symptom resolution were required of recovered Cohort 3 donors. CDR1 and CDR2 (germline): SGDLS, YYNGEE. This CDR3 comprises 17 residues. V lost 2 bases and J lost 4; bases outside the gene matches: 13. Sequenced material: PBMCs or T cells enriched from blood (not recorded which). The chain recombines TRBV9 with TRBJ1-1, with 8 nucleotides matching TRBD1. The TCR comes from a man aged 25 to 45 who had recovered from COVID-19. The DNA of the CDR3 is TGTGCCAGCAGCGTGTCAGGGGGCCGGTCTGGGGGCACTGAAGCTTTCTTT. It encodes CASSVSGGRSGGTEAFF. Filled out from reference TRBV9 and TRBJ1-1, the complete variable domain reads DSGVTQTPKHLITATGQRVTLRCSPRSGDLSVYWYQQSLDQGLQFLIQYYNGEERAKGNILERFSAQQFPDLHSELNLSSLELGDSALYFCASSVSGGRSGGTEAFFGQGTRLTVV.